A selection of T cell receptor beta chains follows, all from one sample in a study of blood T cell repertoires in COVID-19. Assay: immunoSEQ multiplex PCR; the TCRdb copy retains only in-frame clones and omits some. The top ten hold under 30% of the sample, which has roughly 190,000 clones, about 86% seen once. Sequencing was performed on PBMCs or T cells enriched from blood (not recorded which). The receptors shown here come from a woman aged 40 to 50 in a cohort exposed to, infected with or recovered from COVID-19 (not recorded which). Both conserved end residues are part of each CDR3. A D gene is named only where the DNA matches it firmly. Rows may omit the clone size; those that give it use once, few, many or a size class.

cdr3_nt	cdr3_aa	v_call	j_call	clone_size	d_call
TGTGCCAGCAGCGGGACAGGACCTGAGCAGTACTTC	CASSGTGPEQYF	TRBV7-6	TRBJ2-7	.	TRBD1
TGTGCCAGCAGCTTAGAGATAAGGGGCGAAGCTTTCTTT	CASSLEIRGEAFF	TRBV7-9	TRBJ1-1	.	.
TGTGCCTGGAGACAGGGTAGCACAGATACGCAGTATTTT	CAWRQGSTDTQYF	TRBV30	TRBJ2-3	once	.
TGCGCCAGCAGCCACACAGTCGCTAGCGGGGGCCCGGAGGAGACCCAGTACTTC	CASSHTVASGGPEETQYF	TRBV5-1	TRBJ2-5	.	TRBD2
TGTGCCAGCAGCACAGGGAATTCACCCCTCCACTTT	CASSTGNSPLHF	TRBV11-3	TRBJ1-6	.	.
TGTGCCAGCAGTGCCGGGTCCTGGGAGCCCCAGCATTTT	CASSAGSWEPQHF	TRBV2	TRBJ1-5	.	.
TGTGCCAGCAGTGAACCGGGTTGGAGTGAAAAACTGTTTTTT	CASSEPGWSEKLFF	TRBV25-1	TRBJ1-4	.	.
TGTGCCACCCAGTGGGGGGGCATGGGCACTGAAGCTTTCTTT	CATQWGGMGTEAFF	TRBV19	TRBJ1-1	.	.
TGCAGCTCTAGGTTATTATCCTACAATGAGCAGTTCTTC	CSSRLLSYNEQFF	TRBV29-1	TRBJ2-1	few	.
TGTGCCAGCAGCCCCCGGACAGGGGCGGACACTGAAGCTTTCTTT	CASSPRTGADTEAFF	TRBV9	TRBJ1-1	.	TRBD1
TGTGCCACCAGTGCCCTAGCGGAGGGGGATGAGCAGTTCTTC	CATSALAEGDEQFF	TRBV24-1	TRBJ2-1	.	.
TGTGCCAGCAGCTTTACTAGCGGGCGGCCGGGGGGGGCCAACGTCCTGACTTTC	CASSFTSGRPGGANVLTF	TRBV7-9	TRBJ2-6	.	TRBD2
TGCGCCAGCAGCTCCGGGACTACTCTTGGTGAGCAGTACTTC	CASSSGTTLGEQYF	TRBV5-1	TRBJ2-7	.	TRBD2
TGTGCCAGCATACTCAGCGGGGGCGATACGCAGTATTTT	CASILSGGDTQYF	TRBV28	TRBJ2-3	.	TRBD2
TGTGCCAGCAGTTTATCGGCAGGGCTGAACACTGAAGCTTTCTTT	CASSLSAGLNTEAFF	TRBV27	TRBJ1-1	.	.
TGCGCCAGCAGCTCTTCAGGGACTAAGAACACTGAAGCTTTCTTT	CASSSSGTKNTEAFF	TRBV5-1	TRBJ1-1	.	.
TGTGCCAGCAGCTTAGGGGGACTAGCGGGAGGGACCTACGAGCAGTACTTC	CASSLGGLAGGTYEQYF	TRBV11-2	TRBJ2-7	.	TRBD2
TGTGCCAGCAGCTTGGCCCGGGCGGGGTCTTCCTACGAGCAGTACTTC	CASSLARAGSSYEQYF	TRBV7-2	TRBJ2-7	.	.
TGTGCCAGCAGTTTAGGGACTAGTCAGCCCCAGCATTTT	CASSLGTSQPQHF	TRBV6-2/TRBV6-3	TRBJ1-5	.	.
TGTGCCAGCAGTCCGCGGACAGTCCCCTACGAGCAGTACTTC	CASSPRTVPYEQYF	TRBV2	TRBJ2-7	.	.
TGCAGCGTCCTCCCCGGGTCCTCCTACGAGCAGTACTTC	CSVLPGSSYEQYF	TRBV29-1	TRBJ2-7	.	.
TGCGCCAGCAGCTTCCCTGGGCAGGGGGCTCCCACAGATACGCAGTATTTT	CASSFPGQGAPTDTQYF	TRBV5-1	TRBJ2-3	.	TRBD1
TGTGCCAGCAGCTTATTTGGGACAGGGGGGGATGGCTACACCTTC	CASSLFGTGGDGYTF	TRBV7-9	TRBJ1-2	.	TRBD1
TGTGCCAGCAGGGGACAGAGCTCCTATAATTCACCCCTCCACTTT	CASRGQSSYNSPLHF	TRBV6-5	TRBJ1-6	.	TRBD1
TGTGCCAGCAGCTTAGTCCAGGGGCAGCCCCAGCATTTT	CASSLVQGQPQHF	TRBV7-2	TRBJ1-5	.	.
TGTGCCAGCACTAGCAACCAGGAGTTGGGGGGCTACACCTTC	CASTSNQELGGYTF	TRBV27	TRBJ1-2	once	.
TGTGCCAGCGGCGGGACAGGGGGCTTGGAGCAGTACTTC	CASGGTGGLEQYF	TRBV2	TRBJ2-7	.	TRBD1
TGTGCCAGCAGCCAAACTGTTGGCACTGAAGCTTTCTTT	CASSQTVGTEAFF	TRBV14	TRBJ1-1	.	.
TGTGCCAGCAGCTCTACCGAATGGGGGGCCGGGGAGCTGTTTTTT	CASSSTEWGAGELFF	TRBV7-9	TRBJ2-2	.	.
TGTGCCAGCAGCCACGCTACAGCGAACACTGAAGCTTTCTTT	CASSHATANTEAFF	TRBV6-5	TRBJ1-1	.	.
TGCGCCAGCAGCCAAGATTGGAGAACTGAAGCTTTCTTT	CASSQDWRTEAFF	TRBV4-1	TRBJ1-1	.	.
TGCGCCAGCAGGGACAGGTTGAACACTGAAGCTTTCTTT	CASRDRLNTEAFF	TRBV10-1	TRBJ1-1	.	TRBD1
TGTGCCAGCAGCTTGGACAGGTCGGACACCATATATTTT	CASSLDRSDTIYF	TRBV5-4	TRBJ1-3	.	.
TGTGCTAGTGGTTTGGGTGCCCCCCGCAGAGCTTTCTTT	CASGLGAPRRAFF	TRBV12-5	TRBJ1-1	once	.
TGCGCCAGCATGGGACTACGTAACAATGAGCAGTTCTTC	CASMGLRNNEQFF	TRBV10-2	TRBJ2-1	.	TRBD2
TGTGCCAGCAGTTACGGAATTTCAGGGACAGGGCCTCAAGTCCACTTT	CASSYGISGTGPQVHF	TRBV6-5	TRBJ1-6	.	TRBD1
TGTGCCAGCAGCTTGGAGACAGTCACAGATACGCAGTATTTT	CASSLETVTDTQYF	TRBV5-5	TRBJ2-3	.	.
TGCGCCAGCAGCACTGACAGATACAATGAGCAGTTCTTC	CASSTDRYNEQFF	TRBV5-1	TRBJ2-1	.	.
TGTGCCAGCAGTTTCGGACTAGCGGATTACAATGAGCAGTTCTTC	CASSFGLADYNEQFF	TRBV13	TRBJ2-1	.	TRBD2
TGTGCCACCAGCAGAGAAAAAGGTGGTGGGGCCCCCTACAATGAGCAGTTCTTC	CATSREKGGGAPYNEQFF	TRBV15	TRBJ2-1	.	.
TGTGCCAGCAGTGCCCCCCGGGACTCCACACACCAACGCCGATCCTACAAGCAGTACTTC	CASSAPRDSTHQRRSYKQYF	TRBV2	TRBJ2-7	.	.
TGTGCCAGCAGTTTATCAGCGACAGGTTATATTCAGCCCCAGCATTTT	CASSLSATGYIQPQHF	TRBV27	TRBJ1-5	.	.
TGTGCCAGCAGTGACGGGACAGGCGTCTCCTACGAGCAGTACTTC	CASSDGTGVSYEQYF	TRBV6-6	TRBJ2-7	.	TRBD1
TGTGCCAGTAGTCCCTACAGGGAATCGACTGAAGCTTTCTTT	CASSPYRESTEAFF	TRBV19	TRBJ1-1	.	.
TGTGCCAGCAGTGACAAGACAGGGGGAAATTCACCCCTCCACTTT	CASSDKTGGNSPLHF	TRBV6-6	TRBJ1-6	once	TRBD1
TGTGCCAGCAGTTTTAACACCGTCGGGGAGCTGTTTTTT	CASSFNTVGELFF	TRBV6-5	TRBJ2-2	few	.
TGTGCCAGCAGCCTCGGGAGACTCATGAACACCGGGGAGCTGTTTTTT	CASSLGRLMNTGELFF	TRBV7-9	TRBJ2-2	.	.